This TCR beta chain was identified in a study of T cells in Graves' hyperthyroidism and ophthalmopathy. Broader study findings: Among thyroid clonotypes expanded above 0.001, most also appeared in blood. Ophthalmopathy was told apart from stable hyperthyroidism by a 13 V-J model.

Hyperthyroidism was newly diagnosed in patients aged 18 to 65 (duration under 2 months). Based on clinical symptoms, serum thyroxine and TRAb, thyroid ultrasound and orbital computed tomography, diagnoses were reached. Amplification targeted TCR beta CDR3 regions from RNA transcripts. Using the HTBI primer set, a first-round RT-PCR was run on the TCR CDR3. TCRdb reprocessed the multiplex PCR reads with MiXCR, giving one entry per CDR3 protein. Here the sample spans under 350,000 distinct CDR3 sequences, roughly 21% being singletons. The germline gives CDR1 SEHNR, CDR2 FQNEAQ (reference sequence). The length of the CDR3 is 13 residues. Trimming removed 5 bases at V and 1 base at J, with 8 bases between. Turning to this clonotype: Its target is not known.

This sequence originates from a woman between 50 and 59 years old with Graves' hyperthyroidism. The rearrangement uses TRBV7-9 and TRBJ2-5; D remains unclear. The sample consisted of blood. The CDR3 DNA is TGTGCCAGCAGCGACACCTTCCAAGAGACCCAGTACTTC. It yields the protein CASSDTFQETQYF. The whole variable domain, remainder taken from reference TRBV7-9 and TRBJ2-5, is DTGVSQNPRHKITKRGQNVTFRCDPISEHNRLYWYRQTLGQGPEFLTYFQNEAQLEKSRLLSDRFSAERPKGSFSTLEIQRTEQGDSAMYLCASSDTFQETQYFGPGTRLLVL.